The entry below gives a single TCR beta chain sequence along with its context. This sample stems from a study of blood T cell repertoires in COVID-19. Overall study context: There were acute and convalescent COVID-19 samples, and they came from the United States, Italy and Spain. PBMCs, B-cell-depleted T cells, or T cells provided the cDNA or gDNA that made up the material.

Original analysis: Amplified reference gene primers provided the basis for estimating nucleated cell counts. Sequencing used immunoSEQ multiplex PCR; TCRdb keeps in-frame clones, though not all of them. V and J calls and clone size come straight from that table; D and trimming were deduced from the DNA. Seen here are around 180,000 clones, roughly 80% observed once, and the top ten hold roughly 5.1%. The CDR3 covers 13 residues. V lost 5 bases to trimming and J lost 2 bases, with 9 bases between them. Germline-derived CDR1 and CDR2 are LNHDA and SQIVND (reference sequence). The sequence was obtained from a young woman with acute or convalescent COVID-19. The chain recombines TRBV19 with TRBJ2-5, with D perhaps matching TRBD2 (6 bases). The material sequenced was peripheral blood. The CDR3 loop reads CASSWRDQETQYF. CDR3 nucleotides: TGTGCCAGTAGTTGGAGGGATCAAGAGACCCAGTACTTC.